The 22 T cell receptor beta chains in this list originate from one sample, sequenced in a study of blood T cells in healthy people across ages. The authors ran a second PCR of 7 to 11 cycles using a sample-barcoded 5' primer and a J-beta primer mix. From the 5' RACE reads, TCRdb called clonotypes with MiXCR, one entry per CDR3 protein. This sample has about 1.5 million distinct CDR3 sequences, with approximately 39% found just once. The specimen was blood. These receptors all stem from a woman under 30 in good health.

This clonotype was observed a few times. The CDR3 is CSSDETGNNEQFF. The CDR3 region has the DNA TGCAGTTCAGACGAGACAGGGAACAATGAGCAGTTCTTC. V is TRBV20-1 and J is TRBJ2-1; 7 bases match TRBD1. CDR1 DFQATT and CDR2 SNEGSKA come from the germline V gene (reference sequence). This CDR3 has 13 residues. V shed 8 bases, J shed 5 bases, and the junction held 9 bases outside the gene matches.

A remark on this clonotype: An end of the junction differs from the germline gene, which may be a read error. The chain is built from TRBV7-3 and TRBJ2-1; no reliable D call. The length of the CDR3 is 16 residues. Germline values: CDR1 SGHTA, CDR2 FQGTGA. The CDR3 coding sequence is TGTGCCAGCAGCCTAACGATCGACTTCTCCTACAATGAGCAGTTCTTC. Amino acid sequence: CASSLTIDFSYNEQFF.

This clonotype has more than one count but fewer than ten. The rearrangement uses TRBV20-1 and TRBJ2-7, with 11 bases identical to TRBD2. The CDR3 extends over 14 amino acids. The V and J ends lost 6 bases and 4 bases, in that order; junction bases with no gene match: 8. Germline CDR1 is DFQATT and CDR2 is SNEGSKA (reference sequence). Here the CDR3 DNA reads TGCAGTGCCCGTCGGTCTAGCGGGGGGTACGAGCAGTACTTC. It yields the protein CSARRSSGGYEQYF.

J is TRBJ2-7 and V is TRBV3-1, with D unclear. The CDR3 is 12 amino acids. Germline V gene sequence: CDR1 LGHDT, CDR2 YNNKEL (reference sequence). V was trimmed by 2 bases and J by 3 bases, leaving 5 bases between them. The CDR3: CASSQSNYEQYF. CDR3 DNA: TGTGCCAGCAGCCAATCCAACTACGAGCAGTACTTC.

The rearrangement uses TRBV25-1 and TRBJ1-5; no firm D call. V was pared by 3 bases and J by 0 bases, with 12 bases between. CDR1 MGHDK and CDR2 SYGVNS come from the germline V gene. This CDR3 is built from 16 residues. For the CDR3, the DNA is TGTGCCAGCAGTGATTCGGGATTTTATAGCAATCAGCCCCAGCATTTT. This sequence encodes CASSDSGFYSNQPQHF.

CDR3 nucleotides: TGTGCCACCAGTGATTCCGGGACAGGGGGAAAAAAGCAGTTCTTC. Amino acids: CATSDSGTGGKKQFF. The genes are TRBV24-1 and TRBJ2-1, with 11 bases aligning to TRBD1. The CDR3 spans 15 residues. The V gene's germline CDR1 is KGHDR and CDR2 SFDVKD. Trimming at V came to 2 bases and at J to 11 bases, leaving 7 bases not matched to a gene.

This clonotype has a single count. The rearrangement links TRBV20-1 to TRBJ2-1; maybe TRBD1 (6 bases). The germline CDR1 and CDR2 sequences are DFQATT and SNEGSKA (reference sequence). This CDR3 is built from 14 residues. The ends were cut back, 3 bases at V and 3 bases at J, with 12 bases in the middle. CDR3 region: CSASHGQSYNEQFF. CDR3 nucleotides: TGCAGTGCTAGCCACGGACAGAGCTACAATGAGCAGTTCTTC.

In its sample, this clonotype was seen a few times. This sequence joins TRBV12-3 or TRBV12-4 and TRBJ2-1; D remains ambiguous. This CDR3 region has 14 residues. The V gene lost 0 bases and the J gene lost 6 bases, with 9 bases spanning the gap. CDR3 nucleotides: TGTGCCAGCAGTTTAGCGCGGCAGCGCAATGAGCAGTTCTTC. Translation: CASSLARQRNEQFF.

This clonotype was seen a handful of times. The chain combines TRBV24-1 with TRBJ1-2; a weak D match, TRBD1 (5 bases). The CDR3 spans 14 residues. The germline CDR1 and CDR2 sequences are KGHDR and SFDVKD. The ends were cut back, 4 bases at V and 4 bases at J, with 12 bases in the middle. This CDR3 reads CATSDSGRTYGYTF. CDR3 DNA sequence: TGTGCCACCAGTGACTCGGGACGGACCTATGGCTACACCTTC.

About this clonotype: This may be a read error, as it is one base from a much larger clone. The rearrangement uses TRBV2 and TRBJ2-3; D call uncertain. The germline V gene has CDR1 SNHLY and CDR2 FYNNEI. V lost 7 bases and J lost 4, with 15 bases in between. The CDR3 is made up of 14 amino acids. CDR3 coding DNA: TGTGCCAGCATTCTTCGTCCTGGTTCAGATACGCAGTATTTT. Translation: CASILRPGSDTQYF.

The rearrangement links TRBV20-1 to TRBJ1-1; D possibly corresponds to TRBD1 (5 bases). From germline, CDR1 is DFQATT and CDR2 SNEGSKA (reference sequence). V lost 4 bases and J lost 1, with 13 bases in between. The CDR3 has 14 residues. CDR3 DNA: TGCAGTGCTATAAATGCCAGGGCGAACACTGAAGCTTTCTTT. This sequence encodes CSAINARANTEAFF.

This clonotype has just a few counts. This chain links TRBV7-3 with TRBJ2-7, with 10 bases lining up with TRBD2. CDR1 and CDR2 (germline): SGHTA, FQGTGA. J gave up 5 bases and V 3 bases, and 7 bases lay outside the gene matches. This CDR3 comprises 15 residues. The CDR3 nucleotides are TGTGCCAGCAGCTTCTCTAGCGGGAGTTTCGACGAGCAGTACTTC. Encoded protein: CASSFSSGSFDEQYF.

This rearrangement joins TRBV20-1 to TRBJ1-3, with a tentative D call TRBD1 (6 bases). V was cut by 1 base and J by 0 bases, with 16 bases left in between. Germline CDR1 and CDR2: DFQATT and SNEGSKA (reference sequence). The CDR3 is 17 residues long. The DNA for the CDR3 is TGCAGTGCTAGAGTCGATGAGGACAGTCCCTCTGGAAACACCATATATTTT. Its protein product is CSARVDEDSPSGNTIYF.

This clonotype was counted at least ten times. J is TRBJ1-5 and V is TRBV15; D possibly corresponds to TRBD1 (6 bases). The V end was cut by 5 bases, the J end by 6 bases, with 11 bases between. Per the germline V gene, CDR1 is LNHNV and CDR2 is YYDKDF (reference sequence). The CDR3 contains 13 residues. CDR3 sequence: CATSGSQGQPQHF. The CDR3 nucleotides are TGTGCCACCAGCGGATCACAGGGTCAGCCCCAGCATTTT.

CDR3 amino acids: CASSVPHTNEQYF. The CDR3 DNA sequence: TGCGCCAGCAGTGTTCCACACACGAATGAGCAGTACTTC. The J gene is TRBJ2-1, the V gene TRBV5-1; D ambiguous. The J call is doubtful: the DNA matches TRBJ2-7 better. In germline, CDR1 is SGHRS, CDR2 YFSETQ. The CDR3 sequence is 13 residues long.

This chain uses TRBV29-1 with TRBJ1-5; 8 bases are a match to TRBD1. The CDR3 extends over 14 amino acids. J was trimmed by 2 bases and V by 4 bases; bases with no gene match: 4. CDR1 and CDR2 (germline): SQVTM, ANQGSEA. DNA for the CDR3: TGCAGCGTTGGGACAGGGAATGGCAATCAGCCCCAGCATTTT. It codes for CSVGTGNGNQPQHF.

This chain links TRBV27 with TRBJ1-2; 7 nucleotides match TRBD1. V gave up 8 bases and J gave up 7 bases; unmatched junction bases: 10. The germline CDR1 and CDR2 sequences are MNHEY and SMNVEV (reference sequence). The CDR3 covers 13 residues. CDR3: CASGTTGFFGYTF. As DNA, the CDR3 is TGTGCCAGCGGTACGACAGGGTTCTTTGGCTACACCTTC.

V gene TRBV7-2 combines with J gene TRBJ2-7, with D hard to call. V was clipped by 7 bases and J by 7 bases, with 20 bases between them. The germline CDR1 and CDR2 sequences are SGHTA and FQGNSA. The CDR3 is 14 amino acids. The DNA for the CDR3 is TGTGCCAGCAACCCGGACGTCGCCTACAATGAGCAGTACTTC. Amino acids: CASNPDVAYNEQYF. The entire variable domain, with the rest obtained from reference TRBV7-2 and TRBJ2-7, is as follows: GAGVSQSPSNKVTEKGKDVELRCDPISGHTALYWYRQSLGQGLEFLIYFQGNSAPDKSGLPSDRFSAERTGGSVSTLTIQRTQQEDSAVYLCASNPDVAYNEQYFGPGTRLTVT.

This chain joins TRBV25-1 and TRBJ2-5; D is possibly TRBD2 (6 bases). Near its end, the DNA agrees better with TRBJ2-7, so the J call may be wrong. This CDR3 is built from 13 residues. Germline loops: CDR1 MGHDK, CDR2 SYGVNS. CDR3 bases: TGTGCCAGCAAGGGACTTACCTTCCACGAGCAGTACTTC. Amino acids: CASKGLTFHEQYF.

This clonotype was counted between two and nine times. CDR3 DNA sequence: TGTGCCTGGAGTGTTATCGGGGGGGCAAATGAGCAGTACTTC. Its translation is CAWSVIGGANEQYF. V is TRBV30 and J is TRBJ2-5; 8 bases line up with TRBD2. Germline V CDR1 and CDR2: GTSNPN, SVGIG (reference sequence). V trimming: 0 bases; J trimming: 11 bases; junction bases outside the gene matches: 11. There are 14 residues in the CDR3.

The table lists this clonotype with a few counts. The V and J genes are TRBV6-6 and TRBJ2-1, with 9 bases that match TRBD1. Germline V gene sequence: CDR1 MNHNY, CDR2 SVGAGI (reference sequence). This CDR3 is 13 amino acids long. The V gene end was trimmed by 10 bases and the J gene end by 8 bases; junction bases not matched to a gene: 9. The CDR3 DNA reads TGTGCCATCGACAGGGGGGGAGGAGATGAGCAGTTCTTC. Translated: CAIDRGGGDEQFF.

This clonotype has only a few counts. This chain links TRBV4-1 with TRBJ1-1; D possibly corresponds to TRBD1 (6 bases). V was shortened by 2 bases and J by 0 bases, with 19 bases between the two germline ends. The CDR3 length is 18 residues. Germline lookup yields CDR1 MGHRA and CDR2 YSYEKL. The CDR3 nucleotides read TGCGCCAGCAGCCAACCCAATTTCCTAGGGGGGTTGAACACTGAAGCTTTCTTT. As protein: CASSQPNFLGGLNTEAFF.